The clone carrying this T cell receptor (beta chain) was detected many times. Its antigen is undetermined. This sample was included in a study of spatial heterogeneity in lung cancer. Study-wide findings and caveats: The number of expanded tumor alpha and beta chains correlated with mutation number.

Using its own MiXCR run on the 5' RACE reads, TCRdb lists one record per CDR3 protein. The data hold about 20,000 distinct CDR3 sequences, with more than 15% observed a single time. Regarding time point: sample taken at primary tumor resection. Germline values: CDR1 DFQATT, CDR2 SNEGSKA (reference sequence). The V end lost 6 bases, the J end lost 0 bases, and 12 bases lay between the germline ends. The CDR3 totals 14 residues. Source: lung tumor tissue, taken at surgery. The V call is TRBV20-1, the J call TRBJ2-1, with D possibly TRBD2 on 6 matching bases. This TCR came from a female donor with early-stage non-small cell lung cancer. This CDR3 reads CSAFSGDSYNEQFF. The CDR3 DNA follows: TGCAGTGCCTTTAGCGGAGACTCCTACAATGAGCAGTTCTTC.